A selection of T cell receptor beta chains follows, all from one sample in a study of CD8 T cells in Susac syndrome. TCRdb passed the immunoSEQ multiplex PCR reads through MiXCR, listing each CDR3 protein once. The sample records some 120,000 distinct CDR3 sequences, around 94% being singletons. The sample comprised CD8+ T cells from PBMCs. These TCRs come from a human donor with Susac syndrome. Both conserved end residues are part of each CDR3. A D gene is named only where the DNA matches it firmly. For some rows the clone size is stated as once, few or many, or as a class when expanded; others skip it.

v_call	j_call	cdr3_length	clone_size	d_call	cdr3_aa	cdr3_nt
TRBV27	TRBJ2-2	15	-	-	CASRSSWDLFGELFF	TGTGCCAGCAGGTCCTCGTGGGACCTGTTCGGGGAGCTGTTTTTT
TRBV29-1	TRBJ2-7	13	-	-	CSVVAAPDYEQYF	TGCAGCGTTGTGGCAGCACCAGACTACGAGCAGTACTTC
TRBV4-1	TRBJ1-5	16	-	-	CASSHDGQYSNQPQHF	TGCGCCAGCAGCCACGACGGACAGTATAGCAATCAGCCCCAGCATTTT
TRBV27	TRBJ2-3	15	-	TRBD2	CASSPTSGGADTQYF	TGTGCCAGCAGTCCTACTAGCGGGGGCGCAGATACGCAGTATTTT
TRBV24-1	TRBJ1-2	18	-	TRBD1	CATRTPTGDCGFNYGYTF	TGTGCCACCAGAACACCGACAGGGGACTGTGGGTTCAACTATGGCTACACCTTC
TRBV12-3/TRBV12-4	TRBJ1-2	13	-	TRBD1	CASSLGTVYGYTF	TGTGCCAGCAGCCTCGGGACAGTGTATGGCTACACCTTC
TRBV11-2	TRBJ1-2	13	-	-	CASTAGVVYGYTF	TGTGCCAGCACCGCAGGGGTTGTCTATGGCTACACCTTC
TRBV20-1	TRBJ1-2	11	-	-	CSARREDGYTF	TGCAGTGCTAGACGGGAGGATGGCTACACCTTC
TRBV7-2	TRBJ2-2	17	-	-	CASSLHAGLSGTGELFF	TGTGCCAGCAGCTTACATGCGGGATTGAGTGGTACCGGGGAGCTGTTTTTT
TRBV7-9	TRBJ2-1	16	-	-	CASSPLGTSSYNEQFF	TGTGCCAGCAGCCCTCTAGGGACCAGCTCCTACAATGAGCAGTTCTTC
TRBV12-3/TRBV12-4	TRBJ2-1	15	once	TRBD2	CASSVTSGKDNEQFF	TGTGCCAGCAGTGTAACTAGCGGGAAAGACAATGAGCAGTTCTTC
TRBV12-5	TRBJ1-1	14	-	TRBD1	CASGLGQGNTEAFF	TGTGCTAGTGGTCTCGGACAGGGGAACACTGAAGCTTTCTTT
TRBV6-2/TRBV6-3	TRBJ1-1	13	-	TRBD1	CASTGQVNTEAFF	TGTGCCAGCACAGGACAGGTGAACACTGAAGCTTTCTTT
TRBV30	TRBJ2-5	14	-	-	CAWSGLGGEETQYF	TGTGCCTGGAGTGGACTTGGGGGAGAGGAGACCCAGTACTTC
TRBV7-9	TRBJ1-1	15	-	-	CASSLRWWDVPRAFF	TGTGCCAGCAGCTTAAGGTGGTGGGACGTCCCTCGGGCTTTCTTT
TRBV25-1	TRBJ2-1	17	-	-	CASSTTPKDQSNNEQFF	TGTGCCAGCAGTACGACGCCGAAGGACCAAAGTAACAATGAGCAGTTCTTC
TRBV6-5	TRBJ1-1	18	-	TRBD1	CASSTEGQGALLNTEAFF	TGTGCCAGCAGTACCGAGGGACAGGGGGCCTTACTGAACACTGAAGCTTTCTTT
TRBV12-3/TRBV12-4	TRBJ2-1	15	once	TRBD2	CASSLLAGSYNEQFF	TGTGCCAGCAGTTTACTAGCGGGGTCCTACAATGAGCAGTTCTTC
TRBV4-3	TRBJ1-5	15	-	-	CASSQWWDSNQPQHF	TGCGCCAGCAGCCAATGGTGGGATAGCAATCAGCCCCAGCATTTT
TRBV3-1	TRBJ2-7	13	once	-	CASSQADTYEQYF	TGTGCCAGCAGCCAAGCCGACACCTACGAGCAGTACTTC
TRBV19	TRBJ1-1	15	-	-	CASSPDLGVNTEAFF	TGTGCCAGTAGCCCGGACCTCGGGGTTAACACTGAAGCTTTCTTT
TRBV13	TRBJ2-5	14	-	-	CASSLKSSGETQYF	TGTGCCAGCAGCTTAAAGTCCTCGGGGGAGACCCAGTACTTC
TRBV2	TRBJ2-3	15	-	TRBD2	CASRYTSGGSDTQYF	TGTGCCAGCAGATACACTAGCGGGGGTTCAGATACGCAGTATTTT
TRBV20-1	TRBJ1-2	12	-	-	CSARGSGVDYTF	TGCAGTGCTAGAGGGTCCGGTGTTGACTACACCTTC
TRBV7-2	TRBJ2-7	15	-	TRBD2	CAKTGTSGRSYEQYF	TGTGCCAAGACCGGGACTAGCGGGAGATCCTACGAGCAGTACTTC
TRBV6-1	TRBJ2-6	14	-	-	CASSEVTRANVLTF	TGTGCCAGCAGTGAAGTAACCCGGGCCAACGTCCTGACTTTC
TRBV6-2/TRBV6-3	TRBJ1-5	16	-	-	CASSYGGNWANQPQHF	TGTGCCAGCAGTTACGGAGGAAACTGGGCAAATCAGCCCCAGCATTTT
TRBV4-2	TRBJ1-1	14	-	-	CASSQVKVNTEAFF	TGTGCCAGCAGCCAAGTAAAGGTGAACACTGAAGCTTTCTTT
TRBV15	TRBJ2-5	17	-	TRBD1	CATSSGRSVQGEETQYF	TGTGCCACCAGCAGTGGCCGATCGGTACAGGGGGAAGAGACCCAGTACTTC
TRBV9	TRBJ1-1	14	-	-	CASSVGGSDTEAFF	TGTGCCAGCAGCGTAGGCGGATCCGACACTGAAGCTTTCTTT
TRBV25-1	TRBJ2-5	15	once	-	CASSAAGIDQETQYF	TGTGCCAGCAGTGCGGCGGGAATCGATCAAGAGACCCAGTACTTC
TRBV30	TRBJ2-5	13	-	-	CAWSGGFGETQYF	TGTGCCTGGAGTGGGGGGTTCGGGGAGACCCAGTACTTC
TRBV18	TRBJ1-2	16	-	-	CASSPGSTPTNYGYTF	TGTGCCAGCTCACCAGGATCCACACCTACTAACTATGGCTACACCTTC